Below, 27 T cell receptor beta chains from the same sample are listed, as sequenced in a study of T cell responses to AZD1222 COVID-19 vaccine. Sequencing was performed with immunoSEQ multiplex PCR; in TCRdb, only in-frame clones are kept and a portion is missing. This sample has some 80,000 clones, with over 65% found just once. The source material was peripheral blood, sampled 28 days after the second dose of the MenACWY control vaccine. These receptors all come from an adult who received the MenACWY meningococcal vaccine as a control.

CDR3 residues: CAAKDRAVPGYTF. The CDR3 DNA reads as TGTGCCGCCAAAGACAGGGCGGTACCCGGCTACACCTTC. V usage is TRBV6-5 and J usage is TRBJ1-2, with 7 bases lining up with TRBD1. V dropped 11 bases and J dropped 8; count of bases not matched to a gene: 14. Germline lookup yields CDR1 MNHEY and CDR2 SVGAGI. CDR3 length equals 13 residues.

This rearrangement joins TRBV28 to TRBJ2-7, with 12 bases lining up with TRBD2. Germline V gene sequence: CDR1 MDHEN, CDR2 SYDVKM. Trimming removed 7 bases from V and 3 bases from J; junction bases left unmatched: 4. This CDR3 comprises 14 residues. CDR3 sequence reads: CASTETSGSYEQYF. CDR3 bases: TGTGCCAGCACCGAGACTAGCGGGAGCTACGAGCAGTACTTC. The entire variable domain, with the rest obtained from reference TRBV28 and TRBJ2-7, is as follows: DVKVTQSSRYLVKRTGEKVFLECVQDMDHENMFWYRQDPGLGLRLIYFSYDVKMKEKGDIPEGYSVSREKKERFSLILESASTNQTSMYLCASTETSGSYEQYFGPGTRLTVT.

Regarding this clone: This same CDR3 is encoded by further DNA sequences in the sample. The chain carries TRBV5-1 and TRBJ1-1, with no clear D. Looked up from germline, CDR1 is SGHRS and CDR2 is YFSETQ. The CDR3 length is 13 residues. Between the trimmed V and J ends, which lost 0 bases and 2 bases, there was a span of 5 bases. CDR3 in amino acids: CASSLESNTEAFF. The CDR3 DNA reads as TGCGCCAGCAGCTTGGAGTCCAACACTGAAGCTTTCTTT.

About this clone: The sample holds other DNA sequences that translate to the same CDR3. The rearrangement uses TRBV28 and TRBJ1-5, with TRBD1 identical over 10 bases. The germline gives CDR1 MDHEN, CDR2 SYDVKM. This CDR3 is built from 15 residues. With 3 bases clipped from V and 4 bases from J, the junction kept 3 bases outside the gene matches. CDR3 nucleotides: TGTGCCAGCAGTTTGCCGGGACAGGGGAATCAGCCCCAGCATTTT. Encoded protein: CASSLPGQGNQPQHF.

The CDR3 DNA is TGTGCCAGCAGCTCCCTTTACAGGGGGGACGGGTACGAGCAGTACTTC. This translates into CASSSLYRGDGYEQYF. The chain couples TRBV11-2 to TRBJ2-7; 8 positions match TRBD1. The CDR3 has 16 amino acids. Looked up from germline, CDR1 is SGHAT and CDR2 is FQNNGV. After removal of 4 bases from V and 4 bases from J, the junction contained 12 bases not matched to a gene.

The V gene is TRBV28, the J gene TRBJ1-1; no reliable D call. The CDR3 has 15 amino acids. V was cut by 1 base and J by 0 bases, with 9 bases left in between. Germline V gives CDR1 MDHEN, CDR2 SYDVKM. CDR3 sequence (DNA): TGTGCCAGCAGTTTATCACAGCGCATGAACACTGAAGCTTTCTTT. It yields the protein CASSLSQRMNTEAFF.

The chain has TRBV28 and TRBJ2-1; D uncertain. With 5 bases removed from V and 2 bases from J, the gap between germline ends came to 13 bases. Germline CDR1 reads MDHEN; CDR2 reads SYDVKM. This CDR3 spans 15 amino acids. CDR3 in amino acids: CASSPHRRPYNEQFF. DNA for the CDR3: TGTGCCAGCAGTCCACACCGGCGACCCTACAATGAGCAGTTCTTC.

This chain uses TRBV3-1 (or the pseudogene TRBV3-2) with TRBJ1-5; TRBD1 is a possible D gene (5 bases). CDR1 and CDR2 from the germline V gene are LGHDT and YNNKEL (reference sequence). V gave up 1 base and J gave up 6 bases, with 10 bases separating them. CDR3 length: 14 amino acids. CDR3 protein: CASSQAAGGQPQHF. The CDR3 DNA is TGTGCCAGCAGCCAAGCCGCTGGGGGTCAGCCCCAGCATTTT.

The chain uses TRBV6-1 and TRBJ2-2; D gene ambiguous. The V and J ends lost 0 bases and 7 bases respectively, with 6 bases between them. This CDR3 is 13 amino acids long. Germline-derived CDR1 and CDR2 are MNHNS and SASEGT. The CDR3 sequence: CASSEAVNGELFF. The CDR3 DNA sequence: TGTGCCAGCAGTGAAGCGGTAAACGGGGAGCTGTTTTTT.

This clone was counted a few times. The V call is TRBV3-1 (or the pseudogene TRBV3-2), the J call TRBJ2-7, with TRBD2 matching 8 bases. From germline, CDR1 is LGHDT and CDR2 YNNKEL (reference sequence). CDR3 size: 13 residues. The V segment lost 4 bases and the J segment 4 bases; nucleotides outside the gene matches: 3. The CDR3 nucleotides read TGTGCCAGCAGCCCGGGACTAGGGTACGAGCAGTACTTC. Translation gives CASSPGLGYEQYF.

The chain couples TRBV4-1 to TRBJ1-1; 7 positions agree with TRBD1. J lost 7 bases, V lost 1 base, and 9 bases had no gene match. In germline, CDR1 is MGHRA, CDR2 YSYEKL. This CDR3 has 15 amino acids. CDR3 DNA sequence: TGCGCCAGCAGCCAAGGACTCAGGGGGGCTTATGAAGCTTTCTTT. Translating gives CASSQGLRGAYEAFF.

V gene TRBV29-1 combines with J gene TRBJ2-7; D perhaps matches TRBD2 (6 bases). The length of the CDR3 is 13 residues. The germline gives CDR1 SQVTM, CDR2 ANQGSEA. V gave up 4 bases and J gave up 5 bases, with 15 bases separating them. The CDR3 here is CSVGLASRDEQYF. DNA for the CDR3: TGCAGCGTTGGTCTAGCGAGCAGGGACGAGCAGTACTTC.

The J gene is TRBJ2-7, the V gene TRBV6-5, with D possibly TRBD1 on 6 matching bases. V gave up 6 bases and J gave up 1 base, with 10 bases separating them. Germline V gene lookup returns CDR1 MNHEY and CDR2 SVGAGI. CDR3 length: 13 amino acids. The DNA of the CDR3 is TGTGCCAGCAGATTAGGACAGTCCTACGAGCAGTACTTC. Its translation is CASRLGQSYEQYF.

The CDR3 DNA is TGTGCCTGGAGTGGCGCCAGGGAGGTAGACACCATATATTTT. It translates to CAWSGAREVDTIYF. This sequence joins TRBV30 and TRBJ1-3; a possible D gene is TRBD1 (5 bases). Germline-derived CDR1 and CDR2 are GTSNPN and SVGIG (reference sequence). V shed 1 base and J shed 8 bases, with 15 bases lying between them. The CDR3 loop spans 14 amino acids.

V gene TRBV30 combines with J gene TRBJ2-7, with a weak D call TRBD2 (6 bases). V was pared by 4 bases and J by 5 bases, with 21 bases between. Germline CDR1 reads GTSNPN; CDR2 reads SVGIG (reference sequence). The length of the CDR3 is 15 residues. The CDR3 is CAWTQGGAGRNEQYF. In nucleotides, the CDR3 is TGTGCCTGGACCCAAGGTGGGGCAGGGAGGAACGAGCAGTACTTC.

The gene calls are TRBV6-5 and TRBJ1-4; weak D call: TRBD1 (6 bases). Trimming stripped 7 bases from V and 7 bases from J, with 19 bases between. CDR3 length: 15 amino acids. Looked up from germline, CDR1 is MNHEY and CDR2 is SVGAGI. The CDR3 DNA reads as TGTGCCAGCATCAAACAGCCCCAAGGGGGTGAAAAACTGTTTTTT. It codes for CASIKQPQGGEKLFF.

The chain carries TRBV6-2 or TRBV6-3 and TRBJ2-3; tentatively, D is TRBD2 (5 bases). V lost 5 bases, J lost 6 bases, and 18 bases lay in between. This CDR3 has 15 amino acids. Germline CDR1 reads MNHEY; CDR2 reads SVGEGT. The DNA of the CDR3 is TGTGCCAGCAGTCGGAGGTCACTGATTAGGGATACGCAGTATTTT. It translates to CASSRRSLIRDTQYF.

This chain uses TRBV2 with TRBJ1-6; the D is unclear. The ends were cut back, 0 bases at V and 8 bases at J, with 14 bases in the middle. Germline CDR1 SNHLY, CDR2 FYNNEI. The CDR3 is 16 amino acids. This chain's CDR3 is CASSEAGVGIDSPLHF. Written as DNA, the CDR3 is TGTGCCAGCAGTGAAGCTGGGGTAGGGATTGATTCACCCCTCCACTTT.

The chain combines TRBV30 with TRBJ1-6; 7 bases match TRBD1. The V gene end was trimmed by 4 bases and the J gene end by 9 bases; junction bases not matched to a gene: 6. Germline-derived CDR1 and CDR2 are GTSNPN and SVGIG (reference sequence). The CDR3 is 13 amino acids. CDR3 nucleotides: TGTGCCTGGACAGGACAGGTGACTTCACCCCTCCACTTT. Translation: CAWTGQVTSPLHF. The full variable domain, completed using reference TRBV30 and TRBJ1-6, is SQTIHQWPATLVQPVGSPLSLECTVEGTSNPNLYWYRQAAGRGLQLLFYSVGIGQISSEVPQNLSASRPQDRQFILSSKKLLLSDSGFYLCAWTGQVTSPLHFGNGTRLTVT.

This chain connects TRBV30 to TRBJ1-5; TRBD1 is a possible D gene (5 bases). Germline V gene lookup returns CDR1 GTSNPN and CDR2 SVGIG (reference sequence). V lost 1 base and J 2 bases, leaving 9 bases between the germline ends. There are 14 residues in the CDR3. The CDR3 nucleotides are TGTGCCTGGAGTGGGGGCTCGGGCAATCAGCCCCAGCATTTT. Its protein is CAWSGGSGNQPQHF.

CDR3 nucleotide sequence: TGTGCCACCAGCACGAACCTGCAAGGGGCTAACTATGGCTACACCTTC. Translating gives CATSTNLQGANYGYTF. The rearrangement uses TRBV15 and TRBJ1-2; a weak D match, TRBD1 (5 bases). Trimming removed 4 bases from V and 0 bases from J, with 15 bases in between. The CDR3 is 16 amino acids. Germline-derived CDR1 and CDR2 are LNHNV and YYDKDF (reference sequence).

Comment on this clone: The same CDR3 also results from other DNA sequences found in this sample. V is TRBV10-3 and J is TRBJ1-2; no clear D gene. Germline V gene sequence: CDR1 ENHRY, CDR2 SYGVKD. V was cut by 4 bases and J by 2 bases, with 8 bases left in between. This CDR3 has 13 residues. CDR3 protein: CAISGTANYGYTF. CDR3 DNA: TGTGCCATCAGTGGAACGGCGAACTATGGCTACACCTTC.

The chain links TRBV30 to TRBJ1-2; 9 bases agree with TRBD1. The CDR3 has 15 amino acids. Unmatched junction bases numbered 6, after V lost 1 base and J lost 3 bases. Germline CDR1 is GTSNPN and CDR2 is SVGIG (reference sequence). For the CDR3, the DNA is TGTGCCTGGAGTGACAGGACAGGGGATCACTATGGCTACACCTTC. Protein: CAWSDRTGDHYGYTF.

Here the CDR3 DNA reads TGCGCCAGCAGGTCAGGTGGGGGTAACTACGAGCAGTACTTC. This translates into CASRSGGGNYEQYF. J is TRBJ2-7 and V is TRBV10-2; either TRBD1 or TRBD2 may supply D (5 bases each). Between the trimmed V and J ends, which lost 6 bases and 3 bases, there was a span of 15 bases. The germline V gene encodes CDR1 WSHSY and CDR2 SAAADI. The CDR3 covers 14 residues.

This chain joins TRBV5-4 and TRBJ2-7; D not certain. V lost 0 bases and J lost 7, with 8 bases in between. CDR3 length: 12 amino acids. Germline assignment: CDR1 SGHNT and CDR2 YYREEE (reference sequence). As DNA, the CDR3 is TGTGCCAGCAGCTTGGGGTATACGGAGCAGTACTTC. Translated, it gives CASSLGYTEQYF.

Only one count was recorded for this clone. This chain joins TRBV18 and TRBJ1-5; D unclear. The ends were cut back, 5 bases at V and 6 bases at J, with 8 bases in the middle. Germline lookup yields CDR1 KGHSH and CDR2 LQKENI. The CDR3 totals 12 residues. CDR3 nucleotides: TGTGCCAGCTCAGCGGAGGGTCAGCCCCAGCATTTT. Its protein product is CASSAEGQPQHF.

This clone appeared a single time. The chain employs TRBV3-1 (or the pseudogene TRBV3-2) and TRBJ2-1; 8 bases agree with TRBD1. V was clipped by 3 bases and J by 6 bases; unmatched bases: 7. The CDR3 loop spans 15 amino acids. The germline V gene encodes CDR1 LGHDT and CDR2 YNNKEL (reference sequence). The CDR3 loop reads CASSHRGQYVNEQFF. Here the CDR3 DNA reads TGTGCCAGCAGCCACAGGGGGCAGTATGTCAATGAGCAGTTCTTC.